Each of the 6 T cell receptor beta chains below was sequenced from the same sample in a study of T cells in Graves' hyperthyroidism and ophthalmopathy. Amplification of TCR beta CDR3 regions used RNA as the template. Using the HTBI primer set, a first-round RT-PCR was run on the TCR CDR3. TCRdb reprocessed the multiplex PCR reads via MiXCR and lists one record per CDR3 protein. The sample holds 540,000 or so distinct CDR3 sequences, 15% to 18% seen once. Sample: blood. All receptors come from a woman aged 25 to 39 with Graves' hyperthyroidism.

This clonotype has just a few counts. The chain carries TRBV12-3 or TRBV12-4 and TRBJ1-4; no clear D gene. The CDR3 runs 14 residues. Trimming left V 5 bases short and J 6 bases short, with 13 bases between. This CDR3 reads CASSLETLDEKLFF. CDR3 sequence (DNA): TGTGCCAGCAGTCTGGAGACACTGGATGAAAAACTGTTTTTT.

This clonotype was observed many times. The chain carries TRBV11-1 and TRBJ2-1; 8 bases map to TRBD2. From germline, CDR1 is SGHAT and CDR2 FQDESV (reference sequence). V lost 5 bases to trimming and J lost 8 bases; unmatched junction nucleotides: 11. This CDR3 has 15 amino acids. CDR3: CASSDRAGAGDEQFF. The DNA for the CDR3 is TGTGCCAGCAGCGACCGAGCGGGAGCTGGCGATGAGCAGTTCTTC.

The table lists this clonotype with many counts. The chain is built from TRBV7-2 and TRBJ1-2; TRBD1 agrees at 7 bases. V lost 5 bases, J lost 0 bases, and 12 bases stayed unmatched. The CDR3 spans 17 residues. The germline gives CDR1 SGHTA, CDR2 FQGNSA. CDR3 DNA sequence: TGTGCCAGCAGCCAACAGGGGCGGGGCCTAGCTAACTATGGCTACACCTTC. It codes for CASSQQGRGLANYGYTF.

This clonotype has a count of ten or more. The chain links TRBV10-3 to TRBJ1-1, with 8 bases identical to TRBD1. Per germline, CDR1 ENHRY and CDR2 SYGVKD. With 7 bases clipped from V and 1 base from J, the junction kept 5 bases outside the gene matches. CDR3 size: 14 residues. Written as DNA, the CDR3 is TGTGCCATCAAACGAGGGACAGGGAACACTGAAGCTTTCTTT. This encodes CAIKRGTGNTEAFF.

This clonotype was detected many times. The chain recombines TRBV2 with TRBJ1-1; D gene ambiguous. Germline V gives CDR1 SNHLY, CDR2 FYNNEI. The CDR3 sequence is 11 residues long. Trimming took 2 bases from V and 7 from J, leaving 5 bases between them. CDR3 protein: CASSERIEAFF. The CDR3 DNA follows: TGTGCCAGCAGTGAAAGGATTGAAGCTTTCTTT.

CDR3 protein: CASNGGSFDEQYF. In nucleotides, the CDR3 is TGTGCCAGCAACGGCGGGTCCTTCGACGAGCAGTACTTC. The chain joins TRBV6-1 to TRBJ2-7, with D tentatively TRBD2 (5 bases). There are 13 residues in the CDR3. The germline CDR1 and CDR2 sequences are MNHNS and SASEGT. V gave up 7 bases and J gave up 5 bases, with 15 bases separating them.